Listed here are 24 T cell receptor beta chains from one sample, sequenced in a study of blood T cell repertoires in COVID-19. Generated by immunoSEQ multiplex PCR, the TCRdb table keeps only in-frame clones and is missing some. This sample has about 200,000 clones, with around 89% found just once. Sequenced sample: peripheral blood. All receptors derive from a man aged 35-49 years with active or convalescent COVID-19.

The chain uses TRBV6-5 and TRBJ1-2, with 8 bases identical to TRBD1. CDR1 and CDR2 from the germline V gene are MNHEY and SVGAGI. This CDR3 region has 15 residues. The V segment lost 6 bases and the J segment 2 bases; nucleotides outside the gene matches: 8. The CDR3 bases are TGTGCCAGCAGGGCAGGACAGGGACTCAACTATGGCTACACCTTC. Its protein product is CASRAGQGLNYGYTF.

This rearrangement joins TRBV5-1 to TRBJ2-1, with 11 bases that match TRBD2. This CDR3 region has 17 residues. The V gene end was trimmed by 2 bases and the J gene end by 8 bases; junction bases not matched to a gene: 12. The germline gives CDR1 SGHRS, CDR2 YFSETQ. CDR3: CASSLIAFSGGVHEQFF. The CDR3 DNA is TGCGCCAGCAGCTTAATAGCATTTAGCGGGGGGGTCCATGAGCAGTTCTTC.

The chain combines TRBV11-3 with TRBJ1-6, with TRBD1 as a possible D gene (6 bases). The CDR3 sequence is 18 residues long. V was trimmed by 5 bases and J by 1 base, leaving 18 bases between them. Germline values: CDR1 SGHNT, CDR2 YENEEA. The CDR3 DNA follows: TGTGCCAGCAGCCACCAGACAGGATCGCTTTCCTATAATTCACCCCTCCACTTT. The encoded protein is CASSHQTGSLSYNSPLHF.

The V and J genes are TRBV14 and TRBJ2-1; D possibly corresponds to TRBD1 (6 bases). Germline V gene lookup returns CDR1 SGHDN and CDR2 FVKESK. V was trimmed by 4 bases and J by 9 bases, leaving 22 bases between them. This CDR3 region has 16 residues. CDR3 nucleotide sequence: TGTGCCAGCAGCCGCATGCAGGGGACGACCTCATCTGAGCAGTTCTTC. It codes for CASSRMQGTTSSEQFF.

Only a few counts were recorded for this clone. The rearrangement links TRBV12-3 or TRBV12-4 to TRBJ1-6; 8 bases match TRBD1. The CDR3 length is 13 residues. V shed 7 bases and J 8 bases; nucleotides not matched to a gene: 4. CDR3 loop: CASITDRDSPLHF. In DNA, the CDR3 is TGTGCCAGCATTACGGACAGGGATTCACCCCTCCACTTT.

CDR3 DNA sequence: TGTGCCAGCAGTCCAAGCCGACTAGCGACCTTAAACACCGGGGAGCTGTTTTTT. Translated, it gives CASSPSRLATLNTGELFF. The chain carries TRBV27 and TRBJ2-2, with 8 bases fitting TRBD2. The V segment lost 5 bases and the J segment 2 bases; nucleotides outside the gene matches: 13. Per germline, CDR1 MNHEY and CDR2 SMNVEV (reference sequence). This CDR3 has 18 residues.

The genes are TRBV9 and TRBJ2-2; possibly TRBD1 for D (5 bases). The V gene's germline CDR1 is SGDLS and CDR2 YYNGEE. The CDR3 length is 16 residues. V was pared by 4 bases and J by 7 bases, with 20 bases between. The CDR3 DNA reads as TGTGCCAGCAGCTCCCCGCGGCTGACAGATGGCGGGGAGCTGTTTTTT. This translates into CASSSPRLTDGGELFF.

J is TRBJ2-1 and V is TRBV5-4; tentative D call: TRBD2 (6 bases). V lost 2 bases and J lost 4, with 16 bases in between. The CDR3 contains 16 residues. Per germline, CDR1 SGHNT and CDR2 YYREEE (reference sequence). Here the CDR3 reads CASSLSVLATYNEQFF. The CDR3 DNA reads as TGTGCCAGCAGCTTATCCGTGCTAGCGACATACAATGAGCAGTTCTTC.

The chain employs TRBV5-6 and TRBJ2-3; a weak D match, TRBD2 (5 bases). Germline lookup yields CDR1 SGHDT and CDR2 YYEEEE. This CDR3 contains 18 residues. Trimming shortened V by 3 bases and J by 0 bases, and 20 bases separated the two germline ends. The DNA for the CDR3 is TGTGCCAGCAGCTGGACTCTGTTCGGGGAGTCTAGCACAGATACGCAGTATTTT. It codes for CASSWTLFGESSTDTQYF. Full variable domain (rest looked up from reference TRBV5-6 and TRBJ2-3): DAGVTQSPTHLIKTRGQQVTLRCSPKSGHDTVSWYQQALGQGPQFIFQYYEEEERQRGNFPDRFSGHQFPNYSSELNVNALLLGDSALYLCASSWTLFGESSTDTQYFGPGTRLTVL.

Of note for this clone: Its ends do not fully match the called genes, so a read error is possible. The chain uses TRBV5-1 and TRBJ2-5, with D possibly TRBD1 on 6 matching bases. The CDR3 totals 13 residues. CDR1 SGHRS and CDR2 YFSETQ come from the germline V gene. The CDR3 protein is CASSLAGDETQYF. The CDR3 coding sequence is TGCGCCAGCAGTTTGGCAGGGGACGAGACCCAGTACTTC.

The chain carries TRBV5-5 and TRBJ1-5; D not resolved. Germline lookup yields CDR1 SGHKS and CDR2 YYEKEE (reference sequence). The CDR3 spans 16 residues. V was pared by 5 bases and J by 1 base, with 16 bases between. The CDR3 region has the DNA TGTGCCAGCAGGTCCAGCCCCGACGGGAGCAATCAGCCCCAGCATTTT. Amino acids: CASRSSPDGSNQPQHF.

This clone came up once. The V and J genes are TRBV4-1 and TRBJ1-5; maybe TRBD1 (5 bases). Trimming removed 1 base at V and 6 bases at J, with 10 bases between. The germline V gene encodes CDR1 MGHRA and CDR2 YSYEKL. This CDR3 comprises 14 residues. In DNA, the CDR3 is TGCGCCAGCAGCCAAGGACAGTCTAGTCAGCCCCAGCATTTT. Its protein product is CASSQGQSSQPQHF.

This clone was counted once. This sequence joins TRBV25-1 and TRBJ2-2, with 13 bases aligning to TRBD2. The CDR3 runs 18 residues. V shed 6 bases, J shed 6 bases, and the junction held 13 bases outside the gene matches. The germline V gene encodes CDR1 MGHDK and CDR2 SYGVNS. CDR3 amino acids: CASSVTRGGLAGAGELFF. CDR3 nucleotide sequence: TGTGCCAGCAGCGTCACCCGGGGTGGACTAGCGGGGGCCGGGGAGCTGTTTTTT. Together with reference TRBV25-1 and TRBJ2-2, the CDR3 gives the full variable domain: EADIYQTPRYLVIGTGKKITLECSQTMGHDKMYWYQQDPGMELHLIHYSYGVNSTEKGDLSSESTVSRIRTEHFPLTLESARPSHTSQYLCASSVTRGGLAGAGELFFGEGSRLTVL.

The chain links TRBV5-5 to TRBJ2-2; the match to TRBD2 covers 11 bases. The V segment lost 4 bases and the J segment 1 base; nucleotides outside the gene matches: 9. Germline V gene data show CDR1 as SGHKS and CDR2 as YYEKEE (reference sequence). The length of the CDR3 is 18 residues. In DNA form, the CDR3 reads TGTGCCAGCAGCACTAGGACAGGACTAGCGGGGAACACCGGGGAGCTGTTTTTT. Its protein product is CASSTRTGLAGNTGELFF.

This chain links TRBV29-1 with TRBJ2-3, with D possibly TRBD1 on 6 matching bases. The CDR3 extends over 15 amino acids. The germline V gene has CDR1 SQVTM and CDR2 ANQGSEA. Trimming pared 8 bases from V and 0 bases from J, leaving 18 bases between. Here the CDR3 reads CSTSVDRKSTDTQYF. Here the CDR3 DNA reads TGCAGCACGTCAGTAGACAGGAAAAGCACAGATACGCAGTATTTT.

The chain has TRBV27 and TRBJ1-1, with TRBD1 as a possible D gene (5 bases). Germline CDR1 and CDR2: MNHEY and SMNVEV (reference sequence). The CDR3 spans 14 residues. Trimming took 8 bases from V and 5 from J, leaving 18 bases between them. The CDR3 here is CASSKVGGGTEAFF. Here the CDR3 DNA reads TGTGCCAGCTCCAAAGTGGGGGGAGGAACTGAAGCTTTCTTT.

The chain combines TRBV19 with TRBJ2-1; weak D call: TRBD1 (5 bases). V lost 3 bases, J lost 6 bases, and 15 bases lay in between. CDR1 LNHDA and CDR2 SQIVND come from the germline V gene (reference sequence). The CDR3 is 15 amino acids. CDR3 sequence (DNA): TGTGCCAGTAGTATTGGGGCTAGTCCCATCAATGAGCAGTTCTTC. Its translation: CASSIGASPINEQFF.

The chain joins TRBV12-3 or TRBV12-4 to TRBJ2-1; D unresolved. This CDR3 region has 13 residues. The germline V and J ends were trimmed by 6 bases and 6 bases, with 12 bases remaining between them. CDR3 DNA sequence: TGTGCCAGCAGCAACATACCGCTCAATGAGCAGTTCTTC. It is translated as CASSNIPLNEQFF.

This sequence joins TRBV19 and TRBJ1-6, with D perhaps matching TRBD1 (5 bases). The germline V and J ends were trimmed by 6 bases and 9 bases, with 21 bases remaining between them. Germline lookup yields CDR1 LNHDA and CDR2 SQIVND (reference sequence). The CDR3 is 16 amino acids. For the CDR3, the DNA is TGTGCCAGTAGACAAGGGGCCGTAGGGCTTGGTTCACCCCTCCACTTT. Amino acid sequence: CASRQGAVGLGSPLHF.

This CDR3 is CASSLIDRNYGYTF. The CDR3 DNA is TGTGCCAGCAGCTTGATCGACAGAAACTATGGCTACACCTTC. The J gene is TRBJ1-2, the V gene TRBV5-4; TRBD1 might be the D (5 bases). The CDR3 is 14 amino acids. Germline-derived CDR1 and CDR2 are SGHNT and YYREEE (reference sequence). V was trimmed by 1 base and J by 2 bases, leaving 9 bases between them. Drawing the rest from reference TRBV5-4 and TRBJ1-2, the complete variable domain is ETGVTQSPTHLIKTRGQQVTLRCSSQSGHNTVSWYQQALGQGPQFIFQYYREEENGRGNFPPRFSGLQFPNYSSELNVNALELDDSALYLCASSLIDRNYGYTFGSGTRLTVV.

As to this clone: One junction end does not reproduce the germline sequence, and a read error may be involved. The V call is TRBV7-7, the J call TRBJ2-1; 11 bases line up with TRBD2. Germline CDR1 reads SSHAT; CDR2 reads FNYEAQ (reference sequence). This CDR3 has 15 amino acids. The CDR3 sequence: CASSLGTSGRNEQFF. DNA of the CDR3: TGTGCTAGCAGCTTAGGGACTAGCGGCCGCAATGAGCAGTTCTTC. Filled out from reference TRBV7-7 and TRBJ2-1, the complete variable domain reads GAGVSQSPRYKVTKRGQDVTLRCDPISSHATLYWYQQALGQGPEFLTYFNYEAQPDKSGLPSDRFSAERPEGSISTLTIQRTEQRDSAMYRCASSLGTSGRNEQFFGPGTRLTVL.

The V call is TRBV5-1, the J call TRBJ2-5; possibly TRBD1 for D (6 bases). V was cut by 4 bases and J by 4 bases, with 11 bases left in between. CDR1 SGHRS and CDR2 YFSETQ come from the germline V gene. CDR3 length: 13 residues. The CDR3 coding sequence is TGCGCCAGCAGCAGGACAGTCCTAGAGACCCAGTACTTC. Translation gives CASSRTVLETQYF.

CDR3 sequence: CASSLTSGSIEQYF. The CDR3 nucleotides read TGTGCCAGCAGCTTAACTAGCGGGAGTATCGAGCAGTACTTC. V is TRBV11-2 and J is TRBJ2-7; the match to TRBD2 covers 11 bases. V dropped 2 bases and J dropped 6; count of bases not matched to a gene: 3. CDR3 length equals 14 residues. CDR1 SGHAT and CDR2 FQNNGV come from the germline V gene.

The chain employs TRBV7-9 and TRBJ2-3; possible D gene TRBD1, 6 bases. V lost 5 bases and J 2 bases, leaving 23 bases between the germline ends. The CDR3 totals 18 residues. CDR1 and CDR2 (germline): SEHNR, FQNEAQ (reference sequence). CDR3 bases: TGTGCCAGCAGCATCACGGTGGGGGTGGGGGCGGACACAGATACGCAGTATTTT. This sequence encodes CASSITVGVGADTDTQYF. Full variable domain (remainder filled in from reference TRBV7-9 and TRBJ2-3): DTGVSQNPRHKITKRGQNVTFRCDPISEHNRLYWYRQTLGQGPEFLTYFQNEAQLEKSRLLSDRFSAERPKGSFSTLEIQRTEQGDSAMYLCASSITVGVGADTDTQYFGPGTRLTVL.